This T cell receptor (beta chain) was captured in a study of T cells in Graves' hyperthyroidism and ophthalmopathy. As for the study in general: Peripheral blood was obtained at initial diagnosis, preceding any treatment.

What was amplified from RNA transcripts were TCR beta CDR3 regions. HTBI primers drove first-round RT-PCR of the TCR CDR3. TCRdb redid the calling of the multiplex PCR reads with MiXCR, one entry per CDR3 protein. The sample consists of about 180,000 distinct CDR3 sequences, around 15% of them appearing once. Germline CDR1 reads MNHNS; CDR2 reads SASEGT. The CDR3 covers 14 residues. Trimming left V 3 bases short and J 3 bases short, with 8 bases between. The rearrangement joins TRBV6-1 to TRBJ2-2; D not certain. The material sequenced was blood. The source is a woman in her 50s with Graves' hyperthyroidism. This CDR3 is CASSEWQDTGELFF. DNA of the CDR3: TGTGCCAGCAGTGAGTGGCAGGACACCGGGGAGCTGTTTTTT.